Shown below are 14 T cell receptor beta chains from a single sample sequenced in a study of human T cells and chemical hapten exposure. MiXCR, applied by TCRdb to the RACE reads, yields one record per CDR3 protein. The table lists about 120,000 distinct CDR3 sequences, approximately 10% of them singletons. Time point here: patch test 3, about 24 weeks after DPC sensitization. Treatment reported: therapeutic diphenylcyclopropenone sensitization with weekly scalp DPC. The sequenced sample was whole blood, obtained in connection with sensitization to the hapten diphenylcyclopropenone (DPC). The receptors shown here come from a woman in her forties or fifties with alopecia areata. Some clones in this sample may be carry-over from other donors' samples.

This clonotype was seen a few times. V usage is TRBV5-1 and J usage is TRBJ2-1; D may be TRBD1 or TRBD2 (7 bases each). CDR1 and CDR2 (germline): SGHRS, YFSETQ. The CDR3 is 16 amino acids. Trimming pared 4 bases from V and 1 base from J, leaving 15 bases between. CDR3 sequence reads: CASSGGDRPSYNEQFF. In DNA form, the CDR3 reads TGCGCCAGCAGCGGGGGGGACAGACCTTCCTACAATGAGCAGTTCTTC.

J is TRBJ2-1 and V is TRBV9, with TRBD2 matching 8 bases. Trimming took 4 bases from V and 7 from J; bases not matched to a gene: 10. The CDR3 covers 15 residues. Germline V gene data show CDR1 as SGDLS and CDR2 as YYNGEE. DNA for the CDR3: TGTGCCAGCAGCCTTGAGGCTAGCGGGCTGAATGAGCAGTTCTTC. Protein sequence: CASSLEASGLNEQFF.

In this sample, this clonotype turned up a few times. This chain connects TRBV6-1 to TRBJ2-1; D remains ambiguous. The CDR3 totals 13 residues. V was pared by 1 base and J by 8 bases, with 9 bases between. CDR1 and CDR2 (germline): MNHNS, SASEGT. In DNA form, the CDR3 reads TGTGCCAGCAGTGAAGGCGTAGAGTATGAGCAGTTCTTC. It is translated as CASSEGVEYEQFF.

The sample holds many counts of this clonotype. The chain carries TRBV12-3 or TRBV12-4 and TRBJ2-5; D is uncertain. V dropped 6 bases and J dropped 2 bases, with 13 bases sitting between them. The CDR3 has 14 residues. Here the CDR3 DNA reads TGTGCCAGCAGCAGGACCGGTCTGCAAGAGACCCAGTACTTC. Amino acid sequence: CASSRTGLQETQYF.

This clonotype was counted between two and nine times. CDR3 in DNA: TGTGCCAGCAGCTTAGGACGGACAGGGACTAGCCATGGCTACACCTTC. Translating it yields CASSLGRTGTSHGYTF. This chain uses TRBV7-9 with TRBJ1-2, with 8 bases identical to TRBD1. The V and J ends lost 1 base and 6 bases, in that order; junction bases with no gene match: 10. Germline V gene sequence: CDR1 SEHNR, CDR2 FQNEAQ (reference sequence). There are 16 residues in the CDR3.

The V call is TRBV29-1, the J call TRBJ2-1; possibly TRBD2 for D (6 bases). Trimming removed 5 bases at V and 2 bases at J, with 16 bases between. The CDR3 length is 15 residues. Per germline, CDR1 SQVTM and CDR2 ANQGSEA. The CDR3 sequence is CSVTTDGGTYNEQFF. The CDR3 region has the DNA TGCAGCGTTACAACAGATGGGGGGACCTACAATGAGCAGTTCTTC.

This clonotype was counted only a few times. CDR3 amino acids: CASSSRGGLNNEQFF. CDR3 nucleotides: TGTGCCAGCAGTTCCCGGGGCGGACTGAACAATGAGCAGTTCTTC. V and J are TRBV7-8 and TRBJ2-1; the D call may be TRBD1 or TRBD2 (5 bases each). Germline V CDR1 and CDR2: SGHVS, FQNEAQ. With 6 bases removed from V and 5 bases from J, the gap between germline ends came to 17 bases. This CDR3 is built from 15 residues. Together with reference TRBV7-8 and TRBJ2-1, the CDR3 gives the full variable domain: GAGVSQSPRYKVAKRGQDVALRCDPISGHVSLFWYQQALGQGPEFLTYFQNEAQLDKSGLPSDRFFAERPEGSVSTLKIQRTQQEDSAVYLCASSSRGGLNNEQFFGPGTRLTVL.

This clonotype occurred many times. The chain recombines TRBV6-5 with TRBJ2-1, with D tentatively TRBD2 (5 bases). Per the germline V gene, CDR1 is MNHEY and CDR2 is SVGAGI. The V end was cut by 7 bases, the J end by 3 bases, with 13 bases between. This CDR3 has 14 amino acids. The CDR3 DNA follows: TGTGCCAGCACCTTGGCCCGGGGCTACAATGAGCAGTTCTTC. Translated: CASTLARGYNEQFF.

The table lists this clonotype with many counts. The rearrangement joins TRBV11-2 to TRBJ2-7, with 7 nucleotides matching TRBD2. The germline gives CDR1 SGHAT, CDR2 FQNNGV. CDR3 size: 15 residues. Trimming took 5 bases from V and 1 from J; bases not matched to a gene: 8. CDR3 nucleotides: TGTGCCAGCAGCCACGCTAGCGGACCGTCCTACGAGCAGTACTTC. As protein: CASSHASGPSYEQYF.

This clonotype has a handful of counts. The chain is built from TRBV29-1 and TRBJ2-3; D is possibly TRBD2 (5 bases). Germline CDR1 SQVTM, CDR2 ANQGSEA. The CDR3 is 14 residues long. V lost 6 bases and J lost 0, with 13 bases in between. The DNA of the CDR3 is TGCAGCGTACCTCCTAGCACTAGCACAGATACGCAGTATTTT. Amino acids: CSVPPSTSTDTQYF.

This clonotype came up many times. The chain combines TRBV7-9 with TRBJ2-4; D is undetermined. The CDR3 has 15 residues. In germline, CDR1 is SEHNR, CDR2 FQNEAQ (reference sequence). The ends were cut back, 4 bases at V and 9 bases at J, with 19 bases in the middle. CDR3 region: CASSSDRTGIGIQYF. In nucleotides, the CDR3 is TGTGCCAGCAGCTCGGACCGTACGGGTATCGGCATTCAGTACTTC.

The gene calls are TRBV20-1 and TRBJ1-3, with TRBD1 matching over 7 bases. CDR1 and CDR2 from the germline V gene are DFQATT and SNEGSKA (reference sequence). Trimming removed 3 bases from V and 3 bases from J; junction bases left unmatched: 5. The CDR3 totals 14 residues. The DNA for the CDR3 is TGCAGTGCTAGGGACGACAGGGTTGGAAACACCATATATTTT. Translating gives CSARDDRVGNTIYF.

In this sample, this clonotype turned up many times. CDR3 protein: CSARGQGLDTQYF. Written as DNA, the CDR3 is TGCAGTGCTAGGGGTCAAGGATTGGATACGCAGTATTTT. The gene calls are TRBV20-1 and TRBJ2-3; unclear D gene. The V gene lost 3 bases and the J gene lost 6 bases, with 13 bases spanning the gap. CDR1 and CDR2 (germline): DFQATT, SNEGSKA (reference sequence). The CDR3 consists of 13 residues.

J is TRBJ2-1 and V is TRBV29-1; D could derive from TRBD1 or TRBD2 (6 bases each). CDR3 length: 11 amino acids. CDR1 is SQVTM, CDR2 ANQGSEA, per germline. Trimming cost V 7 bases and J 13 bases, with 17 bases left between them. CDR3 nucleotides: TGCAGCGCTCCCCTGGGGGGCGGACAGTTCTTC. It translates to CSAPLGGGQFF.